The next 6 T cell receptor beta chains were all read from a single sample in a study of OX40 agonist ivuxolimab in advanced cancers. TCRdb's table, derived via immunoSEQ multiplex PCR, lists solely in-frame clones and lacks some. The sample contains fewer than 60,000 clones, roughly nine tenths of which appear only once. The material was CD4+ or CD8+ T cells sorted from blood, obtained in a trial of the OX40 agonist ivuxolimab. The receptors here all came from an adult with an advanced solid tumor such as melanoma, head and neck, liver or kidney cancer.

The chain recombines TRBV11-2 with TRBJ1-2; a possible D gene is TRBD1 (5 bases). CDR3 length equals 14 residues. The V gene's germline CDR1 is SGHAT and CDR2 FQNNGV. V was shortened by 0 bases and J by 8 bases, with 13 bases between the two germline ends. CDR3 in DNA: TGTGCCAGCAGCTTAGATCACCAGGGTTTAGGCTACACCTTC. Amino acid sequence: CASSLDHQGLGYTF. The complete variable domain, with remaining parts taken from reference TRBV11-2 and TRBJ1-2, reads EAGVAQSPRYKIIEKRQSVAFWCNPISGHATLYWYQQILGQGPKLLIQFQNNGVVDDSQLPKDRFSAERLKGVDSTLKIQPAKLEDSAVYLCASSLDHQGLGYTFGSGTRLTVV.

This sequence joins TRBV2 and TRBJ2-3; 9 bases map to TRBD2. J lost 6 bases, V lost 4 bases, and 11 bases had no gene match. This CDR3 is built from 16 residues. Germline V lookup: CDR1 SNHLY, CDR2 FYNNEI. CDR3 nucleotides: TGTGCCAGCAGTGTTAGCGGGAGAGGGTTAGGGGATACGCAGTATTTT. This gives the protein CASSVSGRGLGDTQYF.

This clone has a single count. This chain links TRBV6-6 with TRBJ2-2; the D is unclear. CDR3 length: 15 amino acids. CDR1 and CDR2 from the germline V gene are MNHNY and SVGAGI (reference sequence). Trimming pared 0 bases from V and 4 bases from J, leaving 9 bases between. The CDR3 spells CASSYSGRLTGELFF. CDR3 coding DNA: TGTGCCAGCAGTTACTCAGGCAGACTCACCGGGGAGCTGTTTTTT.

The chain uses TRBV6-4 and TRBJ2-1, with 10 positions matching TRBD2. Germline assignment: CDR1 MRHNA and CDR2 SNTAGT. This CDR3 contains 20 residues. The junction had 24 bases not matched to a gene; V was cut back by 10 bases and J by 3 bases. The DNA for the CDR3 is TGTGCCACCACGTGCCGCCGTGAGGGGCTAGCGGGAGTTTACTACAATGAGCAGTTCTTC. Protein product: CATTCRREGLAGVYYNEQFF.

This sequence joins TRBV19 and TRBJ1-1, with D hard to call. Germline V lookup: CDR1 LNHDA, CDR2 SQIVND (reference sequence). Trimming pared 2 bases from V and 8 bases from J, leaving 12 bases between. The CDR3 runs 13 residues. In nucleotides, the CDR3 is TGTGCCAGTAGTATAAATCTTTGGGTAGAAGCTTTCTTT. Amino acids: CASSINLWVEAFF.

The chain couples TRBV27 to TRBJ2-3, with unresolved D. The CDR3 spans 14 residues. V lost 4 bases and J 1 base, leaving 9 bases between the germline ends. Germline V CDR1 and CDR2: MNHEY, SMNVEV (reference sequence). The CDR3 region is CASSYRWGTDTQYF. The CDR3 DNA is TGTGCCAGCAGTTATAGGTGGGGCACAGATACGCAGTATTTT.